This TCR beta chain was found in a study of blood T cell repertoires in COVID-19. Looking at the study overall: In each case, the material was cDNA or gDNA derived from T cells, B-cell-depleted T cells, or PBMCs.

Repertoires were generated with immunoSEQ multiplex PCR, while TCRdb's copy carries only in-frame clones and drops some. The sample holds 40,000 to 50,000 clones; roughly 89% are singletons and the top ten take 20% to 25%. The CDR3 length is 12 residues. Germline values: CDR1 MNHEY, CDR2 SMNVEV (reference sequence). V was cut by 8 bases and J by 4 bases, with 12 bases left in between. Sequencing was done on a sample of peripheral blood. The clonotype comes from a man in his fifties with active COVID-19. This rearrangement joins TRBV27 to TRBJ2-7; maybe TRBD2 (6 bases). CDR3: CASWTGGYEQYF. The CDR3 DNA sequence: TGTGCCAGCTGGACCGGGGGTTACGAGCAGTACTTC.